These 25 T cell receptor beta chains were sequenced from one sample in a study of cytomegalovirus exposure and HLA in healthy donors. Both 60 Vbeta primers and 13 Jbeta primers went into the PCR. The assay was immunoSEQ multiplex PCR, and TCRdb's table has in-frame clones only and misses some. The data contain more than 100,000 clones, roughly 80% of them singletons. The sequenced sample consisted of PBMCs. These receptors all come from a woman aged 45 to 65 in good health and CMV-seropositive.

The J gene is TRBJ1-2, the V gene TRBV2; TRBD1 matches at 9 bases. Per the germline V gene, CDR1 is SNHLY and CDR2 is FYNNEI. The CDR3 runs to 13 residues. V trimming: 7 bases; J trimming: 9 bases; junction bases outside the gene matches: 9. CDR3 sequence reads: CASTKRQGGSYTF. The CDR3 DNA sequence: TGTGCCAGCACCAAAAGACAGGGGGGGAGCTACACCTTC.

The chain recombines TRBV5-1 with TRBJ2-5; D not resolved. CDR1 and CDR2 (germline): SGHRS, YFSETQ. V lost 6 bases and J 11 bases, leaving 20 bases between the germline ends. The CDR3 extends over 13 amino acids. The CDR3 sequence: CASTEPPGVEQYF. DNA for the CDR3: TGCGCCAGCACCGAACCGCCTGGTGTGGAGCAGTACTTC. The full variable domain, completed using reference TRBV5-1 and TRBJ2-5, is KAGVTQTPRYLIKTRGQQVTLSCSPISGHRSVSWYQQTPGQGLQFLFEYFSETQRNKGNFPGRFSGRQFSNSRSEMNVSTLELGDSALYLCASTEPPGVEQYFGPGTRLLVL.

CDR3 in amino acids: CASSADRGGTDTQYF. Here the CDR3 DNA reads TGTGCCAGCAGCGCGGACAGGGGCGGGACAGATACGCAGTATTTT. The chain joins TRBV9 to TRBJ2-3, with 9 positions matching TRBD1. The V gene's germline CDR1 is SGDLS and CDR2 YYNGEE. Losses at the gene ends were 3 bases for V and 3 bases for J; bases not matched to a gene: 5. The CDR3 totals 15 residues. Drawing the rest from reference TRBV9 and TRBJ2-3, the complete variable domain is DSGVTQTPKHLITATGQRVTLRCSPRSGDLSVYWYQQSLDQGLQFLIQYYNGEERAKGNILERFSAQQFPDLHSELNLSSLELGDSALYFCASSADRGGTDTQYFGPGTRLTVL.

V and J are TRBV18 and TRBJ2-5; TRBD1 might be the D (6 bases). Deletions cut 5 bases from V and 0 bases from J, with 10 bases between. CDR3 length: 14 amino acids. Germline V gene sequence: CDR1 KGHSH, CDR2 LQKENI. The CDR3: CASSRDRNQETQYF. The CDR3 nucleotides are TGTGCCAGCTCAAGAGACAGGAACCAAGAGACCCAGTACTTC.

The rearrangement links TRBV7-2 to TRBJ2-4; 8 positions agree with TRBD2. The J segment lost 6 bases and the V segment lost 5 bases, leaving 9 bases of the junction unmatched. CDR1 and CDR2 from the germline V gene are SGHTA and FQGNSA. CDR3 length equals 15 residues. CDR3 in amino acids: CASSTRAGVGNIQYF. DNA of the CDR3: TGTGCCAGCAGCACCCGAGCGGGAGTAGGAAACATTCAGTACTTC.

The chain joins TRBV4-1 to TRBJ2-7; TRBD2 aligns across 10 bases. V lost 0 bases and J lost 5; bases outside the gene matches: 4. The V gene's germline CDR1 is MGHRA and CDR2 YSYEKL. CDR3 size: 15 residues. CDR3 nucleotide sequence: TGCGCCAGCAGCCAAGATCCCCTAGCGGGGGACGAGCAGTACTTC. This sequence encodes CASSQDPLAGDEQYF.

This chain uses TRBV30 with TRBJ1-1; 7 bases line up with TRBD1. CDR3 length: 13 residues. Germline V gene sequence: CDR1 GTSNPN, CDR2 SVGIG (reference sequence). After removal of 1 base from V and 1 base from J, the junction contained 0 bases not matched to a gene. The CDR3 region has the DNA TGTGCCTGGAGTGGGACAGGGAACACTGAAGCTTTCTTT. This encodes CAWSGTGNTEAFF.

This clone was counted a few times. The chain recombines TRBV9 with TRBJ2-3; 8 bases align to TRBD2. This CDR3 is 16 amino acids long. V shed 4 bases, J shed 1 base, and the junction held 8 bases outside the gene matches. CDR1 and CDR2 (germline): SGDLS, YYNGEE. DNA for the CDR3: TGTGCCAGCAGCCCCAGGACTAGCCTCGGCACAGATACGCAGTATTTT. Protein product: CASSPRTSLGTDTQYF.

The chain couples TRBV18 to TRBJ2-5; D remains unclear. CDR1 and CDR2 from the germline V gene are KGHSH and LQKENI. V dropped 3 bases and J dropped 1 base, with 6 bases sitting between them. This CDR3 is built from 13 residues. The CDR3 is CASSPYTQETQYF. In nucleotides, the CDR3 is TGTGCCAGCTCACCGTACACCCAAGAGACCCAGTACTTC.

The chain couples TRBV2 to TRBJ2-7, with 7 bases lining up with TRBD1. Germline V gene data show CDR1 as SNHLY and CDR2 as FYNNEI. The CDR3 is 14 residues long. The J segment lost 1 base and the V segment lost 11 bases, leaving 11 bases of the junction unmatched. The CDR3 spells CAGGGQYESYEQYF. Written as DNA, the CDR3 is TGTGCCGGTGGGGGACAGTACGAATCCTACGAGCAGTACTTC.

For the CDR3, the DNA is TGTGCCAGCAGCGTAGAGTGGGACAAAGGTGAAGCTTTCTTT. This sequence encodes CASSVEWDKGEAFF. The chain has TRBV9 and TRBJ1-1; D may be TRBD1 (6 bases). Per the germline V gene, CDR1 is SGDLS and CDR2 is YYNGEE. The length of the CDR3 is 14 residues. V gave up 0 bases and J gave up 7 bases, with 13 bases separating them. The variable domain in full, with the rest retrieved from reference TRBV9 and TRBJ1-1, is DSGVTQTPKHLITATGQRVTLRCSPRSGDLSVYWYQQSLDQGLQFLIQYYNGEERAKGNILERFSAQQFPDLHSELNLSSLELGDSALYFCASSVEWDKGEAFFGQGTRLTVV.

The chain combines TRBV6-5 with TRBJ1-5; 7 nucleotides align to TRBD1. Losses at the gene ends were 4 bases for V and 1 base for J; bases not matched to a gene: 7. The germline V gene has CDR1 MNHEY and CDR2 SVGAGI. CDR3 length: 16 residues. DNA of the CDR3: TGTGCCAGCAGTTCCCACAGGGGATCAAGCAATCAGCCCCAGCATTTT. This sequence encodes CASSSHRGSSNQPQHF.

The chain carries TRBV7-2 and TRBJ2-3; tentative D call: TRBD1 (5 bases). The length of the CDR3 is 16 residues. V was cut by 8 bases and J by 3 bases, with 21 bases left in between. Looked up from germline, CDR1 is SGHTA and CDR2 is FQGNSA. The CDR3 region has the DNA TGTGCCAGCTTCCCCTCCGACAGACCTATAACAGATACGCAGTATTTT. It translates to CASFPSDRPITDTQYF.

The V gene is TRBV25-1, the J gene TRBJ2-5; tentative D call: TRBD1 (6 bases). Germline V gene sequence: CDR1 MGHDK, CDR2 SYGVNS. Trimming removed 1 base at V and 2 bases at J, with 17 bases between. The CDR3 consists of 17 residues. The CDR3: CASSEFGQRQSQETQYF. CDR3 DNA sequence: TGTGCCAGCAGTGAATTCGGACAGCGGCAATCTCAAGAGACCCAGTACTTC.

V is TRBV30 and J is TRBJ2-7, with 7 nucleotides matching TRBD2. Germline values: CDR1 GTSNPN, CDR2 SVGIG (reference sequence). The CDR3 is 15 residues long. J lost 2 bases, V lost 2 bases, and 9 bases had no gene match. CDR3 coding DNA: TGTGCCTGGAGTCCCCCGCTAGCGGATACCTACGAGCAGTACTTC. Translated, it gives CAWSPPLADTYEQYF. The full variable domain, with the rest looked up from reference TRBV30 and TRBJ2-7, is SQTIHQWPATLVQPVGSPLSLECTVEGTSNPNLYWYRQAAGRGLQLLFYSVGIGQISSEVPQNLSASRPQDRQFILSSKKLLLSDSGFYLCAWSPPLADTYEQYFGPGTRLTVT.

J is TRBJ2-5 and V is TRBV13; D is possibly TRBD2 (7 bases). The J call may be wrong; the DNA end is better matched by TRBJ2-7. The germline V gene has CDR1 PRHDT and CDR2 FYEKMQ (reference sequence). The CDR3 runs 13 residues. The CDR3 nucleotides read TGTGCCAGCAGCTACAGGGAGGGGTACGAGCAGTACTTC. Amino acids: CASSYREGYEQYF.

The chain has TRBV11-2 and TRBJ2-3, with TRBD2 as a possible D gene (5 bases). This CDR3 has 15 amino acids. V lost 3 bases, J lost 1 base, and 11 bases lay in between. Germline CDR1 is SGHAT and CDR2 is FQNNGV. The CDR3 nucleotides are TGTGCCAGCAGCTTGAGGCGGGCAGGCACAGATACGCAGTATTTT. It specifies CASSLRRAGTDTQYF. Full variable domain (missing parts from reference TRBV11-2 and TRBJ2-3): EAGVAQSPRYKIIEKRQSVAFWCNPISGHATLYWYQQILGQGPKLLIQFQNNGVVDDSQLPKDRFSAERLKGVDSTLKIQPAKLEDSAVYLCASSLRRAGTDTQYFGPGTRLTVL.

V is TRBV7-2 and J is TRBJ1-1; D ambiguous. The CDR3 has 13 amino acids. Trimming took 4 bases from V and 4 from J, leaving 10 bases between them. Germline CDR1 and CDR2: SGHTA and FQGNSA. DNA for the CDR3: TGTGCCAGCAGCTCCTCCTTCAGCACTGAAGCTTTCTTT. It yields the protein CASSSSFSTEAFF. Using reference TRBV7-2 and TRBJ1-1 for the parts outside the CDR3, the full variable domain is GAGVSQSPSNKVTEKGKDVELRCDPISGHTALYWYRQSLGQGLEFLIYFQGNSAPDKSGLPSDRFSAERTGGSVSTLTIQRTQQEDSAVYLCASSSSFSTEAFFGQGTRLTVV.

CDR3 DNA: TGTGCCAGCAGTTTAGGGACAGGGTACCATGGCTACACCTTC. This translates into CASSLGTGYHGYTF. The chain recombines TRBV27 with TRBJ1-2; 9 positions agree with TRBD1. CDR1 and CDR2 from the germline V gene are MNHEY and SMNVEV (reference sequence). Trimming took 2 bases from V and 6 from J; bases not matched to a gene: 4. The CDR3 contains 14 residues.

In DNA, the CDR3 is TGCAGCGCCGCGGACAGCCCGAACACTGAAGCTTTCTTT. As protein: CSAADSPNTEAFF. The genes are TRBV29-1 and TRBJ1-1; possible D gene TRBD1, 6 bases. Per germline, CDR1 SQVTM and CDR2 ANQGSEA. The V end lost 7 bases, the J end lost 1 base, and 13 bases lay between the germline ends. This CDR3 region has 13 residues. The whole variable domain, remainder taken from reference TRBV29-1 and TRBJ1-1, is SAVISQKPSRDICQRGTSLTIQCQVDSQVTMMFWYRQQPGQSLTLIATANQGSEATYESGFVIDKFPISRPNLTFSTLTVSNMSPEDSSIYLCSAADSPNTEAFFGQGTRLTVV.

The V gene is TRBV19, the J gene TRBJ1-2, with D unresolved. Germline values: CDR1 LNHDA, CDR2 SQIVND (reference sequence). Trimming pared 0 bases from V and 7 bases from J, leaving 9 bases between. There are 13 residues in the CDR3. The CDR3 DNA reads as TGTGCCAGTAGTATAGACCAACTCGGTGGCTACACCTTC. Amino acids: CASSIDQLGGYTF.

The chain employs TRBV18 and TRBJ2-7; TRBD1 aligns across 7 bases. The CDR3 has 14 amino acids. Trimming took 6 bases from V and 3 from J; bases not matched to a gene: 8. The germline CDR1 and CDR2 sequences are KGHSH and LQKENI. CDR3 in DNA: TGTGCCAGCTCCCCCGGGACAGTGTACTACGAGCAGTACTTC. It translates to CASSPGTVYYEQYF.

The gene calls are TRBV19 and TRBJ1-1; 12 bases match TRBD1. The germline gives CDR1 LNHDA, CDR2 SQIVND (reference sequence). The CDR3 runs 13 residues. Unmatched junction bases numbered 6, after V lost 7 bases and J lost 9 bases. The CDR3 nucleotides read TGTGCCAGTAACAACCGGGACAGGGGGCAAGCTTTCTTT. Protein product: CASNNRDRGQAFF.

V usage is TRBV7-9 and J usage is TRBJ2-7; the match to TRBD2 covers 7 bases. Germline V gene data show CDR1 as SEHNR and CDR2 as FQNEAQ (reference sequence). This CDR3 is 14 amino acids long. V gave up 3 bases and J gave up 3 bases; unmatched junction bases: 5. CDR3 DNA sequence: TGTGCCAGCAGCTTTCGGGGGGAATACTACGAGCAGTACTTC. This sequence encodes CASSFRGEYYEQYF.

V gene TRBV25-1 combines with J gene TRBJ2-1; D ambiguous. Between the trimmed V and J ends, which lost 2 bases and 2 bases, there was a span of 7 bases. Germline-derived CDR1 and CDR2 are MGHDK and SYGVNS. This CDR3 has 14 amino acids. CDR3 amino acids: CASSETVAYNEQFF. The CDR3 DNA is TGTGCCAGCAGTGAAACGGTTGCCTACAATGAGCAGTTCTTC.